These T cell receptor beta chains were read from a single sample in a study of shared clonotypes between healthy human individuals. This table comes from immunoSEQ multiplex PCR, and its TCRdb copy is limited to in-frame clones, with some not included. The table has 470,000 or so clones, 60% to 80% seen once; the top ten hold about 12%. What was sequenced was PBMCs. The receptors derive from a woman between 40 and 55 years old in good health. Some clones in this sample may be carry-over from other donors' samples. The CDR3 runs from the conserved cysteine through the conserved F or W. D genes are given only for firm matches. A clone size is listed for some rows: how often the clone was seen (once, few, many), or a class if it is expanded.

cdr3_aa	cdr3_nt	d_call	clone_size	v_call	j_call
CASRTGGVTYEQYF	TGTGCCAGCAGAACCGGAGGGGTGACCTACGAGCAGTACTTC	NA	few	TRBV6-5	TRBJ2-7
CASSLVAGGLNEQFF	TGTGCTAGCAGCTTAGTAGCGGGAGGTCTTAATGAGCAGTTCTTC	TRBD2	NA	TRBV7-7	TRBJ2-1
CASSLDLLASDTQYF	TGCGCCAGCAGCTTGGACCTGCTTGCGTCAGATACGCAGTATTTT	NA	NA	TRBV5-1	TRBJ2-3
CSVVEMGAGELFF	TGCAGCGTTGTGGAGATGGGTGCCGGGGAGCTGTTTTTT	NA	once	TRBV29-1	TRBJ2-2
CASSTGTFPYEQYF	TGTGCCAGCAGTACCGGGACTTTTCCCTACGAGCAGTACTTC	NA	NA	TRBV27	TRBJ2-7
CAVRDRGTPGANVLTF	TGTGCCGTCCGGGACAGGGGCACCCCTGGGGCCAACGTCCTGACTTTC	TRBD1	few	TRBV28	TRBJ2-6
CASHGTSESGELFF	TGTGCCAGCCATGGGACTAGTGAGTCCGGGGAGCTGTTTTTT	TRBD2	NA	TRBV19	TRBJ2-2
CASSHSKKQGPSVSNQPQHF	TGCGCCAGCAGTCATAGTAAAAAACAGGGCCCGTCTGTTAGCAATCAGCCCCAGCATTTT	NA	NA	TRBV23-1	TRBJ1-5
CATSRDRAGVGEQYF	TGTGCCACCAGCAGAGATAGAGCGGGAGTCGGTGAGCAGTACTTC	TRBD2	NA	TRBV15	TRBJ2-7
CASKVDMNTEAFF	TGTGCCAGCAAGGTAGACATGAACACTGAAGCTTTCTTT	NA	NA	TRBV2	TRBJ1-1
CASSRGAPRSSTDTQYF	TGTGCCAGCAGCCGGGGCGCGCCTCGTTCTAGCACAGATACGCAGTATTTT	NA	NA	TRBV7-9	TRBJ2-3
CAISVRGNYGYTF	TGTGCCATCAGTGTGCGGGGAAACTATGGCTACACCTTC	NA	NA	TRBV10-3	TRBJ1-2
CASLGQVEQYF	TGTGCCAGCCTGGGCCAAGTCGAGCAGTACTTC	NA	NA	TRBV6-1	TRBJ2-7
CASRDPGRRLNTEAFF	TGTGCCAGCAGGGATCCGGGACGGAGGTTGAACACTGAAGCTTTCTTT	NA	many	TRBV28	TRBJ1-1
CASSLARLLREDTQYF	TGTGCCAGCAGCTTAGCTCGACTACTAAGGGAGGATACGCAGTATTTT	NA	NA	TRBV7-8	TRBJ2-3
CASSFDRGLEQYF	TGTGCCAGCAGCTTTGACAGGGGGCTGGAGCAGTACTTC	TRBD1	NA	TRBV5-4	TRBJ2-7
CASRPPGGMNTEAFF	TGTGCCAGCAGACCCCCAGGGGGGATGAACACTGAAGCTTTCTTT	TRBD1	NA	TRBV6-6	TRBJ1-1
CASTLSGRVSEQYF	TGTGCCAGCACTCTTAGCGGGAGAGTGAGTGAGCAGTACTTC	TRBD2	NA	TRBV28	TRBJ2-7
CASSSTSGNSYNEQFF	TGTGCCAGCAGTTCCACTAGCGGGAACTCCTACAATGAGCAGTTCTTC	TRBD2	NA	TRBV28	TRBJ2-1
CASSLGQNNEQFF	TGTGCCAGCTCACTTGGCCAGAACAATGAGCAGTTCTTC	NA	NA	TRBV18	TRBJ2-1
CASSLSLGPNTGELFF	TGTGCCAGCAGCTTGTCTCTGGGGCCGAACACCGGGGAGCTGTTTTTT	NA	NA	TRBV5-6	TRBJ2-2
CAWSVRRGGGETQYF	TGTGCCTGGAGTGTACGAAGGGGAGGTGGAGAGACCCAGTACTTC	NA	NA	TRBV30	TRBJ2-5
CASSSAGGDRGYGYTF	TGTGCCAGCAGTTCCGCTGGGGGGGACAGAGGCTATGGCTACACCTTC	TRBD1	NA	TRBV28	TRBJ1-2
CASSLAGRSTDTQYF	TGCGCCAGCAGCTTAGCGGGCCGAAGCACAGATACGCAGTATTTT	NA	NA	TRBV5-1	TRBJ2-3
CASGRTRAYEQYF	TGTGCCAGCGGACGGACGCGGGCCTACGAGCAGTACTTC	NA	NA	TRBV27	TRBJ2-7
CASSLAVGNTEAFF	TGTGCCAGCAGCTTGGCCGTTGGGAACACTGAAGCTTTCTTT	NA	NA	TRBV5-4	TRBJ1-1
CASSLTDSGANVLTF	TGTGCCAGCAGCTTAACAGACTCTGGGGCCAACGTCCTGACTTTC	NA	NA	TRBV7-2	TRBJ2-6
CASSWASDQPQHF	TGCGCCAGCAGCTGGGCCTCTGATCAGCCCCAGCATTTT	NA	few	TRBV5-1	TRBJ1-5
CAISESGTLTSSGANVLTF	TGTGCCATCAGTGAGTCGGGCACTTTGACCTCCTCTGGGGCCAACGTCCTGACTTTC	NA	NA	TRBV10-3	TRBJ2-6
CSASAAFEAFF	TGCAGCGCTTCTGCGGCATTTGAGGCTTTCTTT	NA	once	TRBV29-1	TRBJ1-1
CASSTRTAWTDTQYF	TGTGCCAGCAGCACCAGGACAGCTTGGACAGATACGCAGTATTTT	NA	many	TRBV14	TRBJ2-3
CAISESRGHENTEAFF	TGTGCCATCAGTGAGAGCAGGGGGCACGAGAACACTGAAGCTTTCTTT	TRBD1	NA	TRBV10-3	TRBJ1-1
CASSISRGQTEAFF	TGTGCCAGTAGTATTTCCCGGGGACAGACTGAAGCTTTCTTT	TRBD1	NA	TRBV19	TRBJ1-1
CASIIPDKRWNEQFF	TGTGCCAGCATCATCCCCGACAAGCGATGGAATGAGCAGTTCTTC	NA	NA	TRBV7-9	TRBJ2-1
CASSPRRGSQLSYEQYF	TGTGCCAGCTCACCACGCAGAGGCTCCCAACTTTCCTACGAGCAGTACTTC	NA	NA	TRBV18	TRBJ2-7
CASSLAVRANQPQHF	TGTGCCAGCAGCTTAGCTGTCAGGGCCAATCAGCCCCAGCATTTT	NA	NA	TRBV7-2	TRBJ1-5
CASSIGSPGTTDTQYF	TGTGCCAGTAGTATAGGGTCCCCAGGGACCACAGATACGCAGTATTTT	NA	NA	TRBV19	TRBJ2-3
CASSERRSGNTIYF	TGTGCCAGCAGTGAAAGAAGGTCTGGAAACACCATATATTTT	NA	NA	TRBV2	TRBJ1-3
CASSIRTGANQPQHF	TGCGCCAGCAGCATAAGGACAGGGGCCAATCAGCCCCAGCATTTT	TRBD1	NA	TRBV4-3	TRBJ1-5
CASSNIDPNTGELFF	TGTGCCAGCAGCAATATCGATCCGAACACCGGGGAGCTGTTTTTT	NA	NA	TRBV6-5	TRBJ2-2
CASSQYRALDYGYTF	TGTGCCAGCAGTCAATACAGGGCCCTGGACTATGGCTACACCTTC	NA	NA	TRBV6-1	TRBJ1-2